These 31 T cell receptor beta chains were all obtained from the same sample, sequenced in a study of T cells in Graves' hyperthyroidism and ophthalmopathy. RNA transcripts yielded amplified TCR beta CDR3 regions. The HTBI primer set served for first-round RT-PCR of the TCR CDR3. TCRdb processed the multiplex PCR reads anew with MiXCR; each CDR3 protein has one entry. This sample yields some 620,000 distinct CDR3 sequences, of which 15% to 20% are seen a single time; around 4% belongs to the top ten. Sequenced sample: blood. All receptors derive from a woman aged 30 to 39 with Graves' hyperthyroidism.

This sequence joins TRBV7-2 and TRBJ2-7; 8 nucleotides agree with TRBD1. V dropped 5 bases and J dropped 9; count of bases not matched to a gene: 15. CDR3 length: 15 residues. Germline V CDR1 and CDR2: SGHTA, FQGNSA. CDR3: CASSRDRGRLGGQYF. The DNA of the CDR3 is TGTGCCAGCAGCCGTGACAGGGGACGCTTAGGCGGGCAGTACTTC.

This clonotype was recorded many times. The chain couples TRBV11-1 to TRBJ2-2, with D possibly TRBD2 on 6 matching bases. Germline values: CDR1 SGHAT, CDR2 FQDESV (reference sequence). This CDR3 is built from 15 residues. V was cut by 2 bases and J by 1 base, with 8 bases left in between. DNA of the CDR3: TGTGCCAGCAGCTTATGGCGGGAGAACACCGGGGAGCTGTTTTTT. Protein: CASSLWRENTGELFF.

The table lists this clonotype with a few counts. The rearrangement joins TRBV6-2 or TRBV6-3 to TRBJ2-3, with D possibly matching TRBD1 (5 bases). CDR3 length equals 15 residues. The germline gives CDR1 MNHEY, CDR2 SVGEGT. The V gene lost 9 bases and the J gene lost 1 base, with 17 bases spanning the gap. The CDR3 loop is CASFGFGQRTDTQYF. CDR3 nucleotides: TGTGCCAGTTTTGGGTTTGGACAACGCACAGATACGCAGTATTTT.

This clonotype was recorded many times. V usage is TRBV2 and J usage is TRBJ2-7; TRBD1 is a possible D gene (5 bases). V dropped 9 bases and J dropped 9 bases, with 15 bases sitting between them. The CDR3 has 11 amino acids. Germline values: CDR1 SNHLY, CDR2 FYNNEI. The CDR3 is CARLDSNRQYF. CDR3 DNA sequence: TGTGCCAGGCTCGACAGTAATCGGCAGTACTTC.

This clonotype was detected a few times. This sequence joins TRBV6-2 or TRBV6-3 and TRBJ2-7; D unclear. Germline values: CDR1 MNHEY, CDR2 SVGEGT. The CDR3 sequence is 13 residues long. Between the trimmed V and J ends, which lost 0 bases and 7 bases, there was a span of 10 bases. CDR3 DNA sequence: TGTGCCAGCAGTTACTCAGGCAAGAGGGAGCAGTACTTC. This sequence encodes CASSYSGKREQYF.

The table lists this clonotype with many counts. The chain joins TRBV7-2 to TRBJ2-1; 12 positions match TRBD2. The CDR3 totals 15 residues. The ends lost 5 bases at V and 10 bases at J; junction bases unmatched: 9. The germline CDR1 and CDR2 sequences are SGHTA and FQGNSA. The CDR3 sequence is CASSALLAGGGEQFF. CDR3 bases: TGTGCCAGCAGCGCCCTACTAGCGGGAGGAGGAGAGCAGTTCTTC.

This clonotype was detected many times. The DNA of the CDR3 is TGTGCCAGCAGCTACGGTCCGGGACAGGGGGCTCAGGAAGCTTTCTTT. Protein: CASSYGPGQGAQEAFF. V usage is TRBV7-2 and J usage is TRBJ1-1, with 12 positions matching TRBD1. V gave up 4 bases and J gave up 8 bases; unmatched junction bases: 11. The length of the CDR3 is 16 residues. Looked up from germline, CDR1 is SGHTA and CDR2 is FQGNSA. The complete variable domain, with remaining parts taken from reference TRBV7-2 and TRBJ1-1, reads GAGVSQSPSNKVTEKGKDVELRCDPISGHTALYWYRQSLGQGLEFLIYFQGNSAPDKSGLPSDRFSAERTGGSVSTLTIQRTQQEDSAVYLCASSYGPGQGAQEAFFGQGTRLTVV.

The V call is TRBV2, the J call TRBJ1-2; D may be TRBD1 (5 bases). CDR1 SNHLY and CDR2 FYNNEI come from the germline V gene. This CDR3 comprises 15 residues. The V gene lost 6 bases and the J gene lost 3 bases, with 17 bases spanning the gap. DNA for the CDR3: TGTGCCAGCAGCTTGGCCGGCAGGGCCTACTATGGCTACACCTTC. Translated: CASSLAGRAYYGYTF. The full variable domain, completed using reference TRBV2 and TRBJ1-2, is EPEVTQTPSHQVTQMGQEVILRCVPISNHLYFYWYRQILGQKVEFLVSFYNNEISEKSEIFDDQFSVERPDGSNFTLKIRSTKLEDSAMYFCASSLAGRAYYGYTFGSGTRLTVV.

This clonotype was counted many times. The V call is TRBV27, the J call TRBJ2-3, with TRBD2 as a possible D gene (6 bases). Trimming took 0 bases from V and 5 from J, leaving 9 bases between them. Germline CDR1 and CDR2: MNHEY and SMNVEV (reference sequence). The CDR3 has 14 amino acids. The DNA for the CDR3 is TGTGCCAGCAGTTTATCGAGAGCGGGAGATACGCAGTATTTT. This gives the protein CASSLSRAGDTQYF.

The DNA for the CDR3 is TGTGCCAGCAGCGTAGGCACGGCTAGCAATCAGCCCCAGCATTTT. Translating gives CASSVGTASNQPQHF. The V call is TRBV9, the J call TRBJ1-5; no clear D. CDR3 length: 15 residues. V gave up 0 bases and J gave up 0 bases, with 7 bases separating them. Germline V lookup: CDR1 SGDLS, CDR2 YYNGEE.

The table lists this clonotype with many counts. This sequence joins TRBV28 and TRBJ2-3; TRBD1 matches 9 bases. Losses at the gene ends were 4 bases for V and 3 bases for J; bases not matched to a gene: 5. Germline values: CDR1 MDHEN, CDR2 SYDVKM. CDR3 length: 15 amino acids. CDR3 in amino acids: CASSSPGQGTDTQYF. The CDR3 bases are TGTGCCAGCAGTTCCCCGGGACAGGGTACAGATACGCAGTATTTT.

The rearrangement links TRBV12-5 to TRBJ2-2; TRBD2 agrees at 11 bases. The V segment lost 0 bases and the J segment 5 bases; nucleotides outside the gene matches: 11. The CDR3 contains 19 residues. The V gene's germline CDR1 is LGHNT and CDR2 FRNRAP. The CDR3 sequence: CASGLVLQKLAGETGELFF. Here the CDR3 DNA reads TGTGCTAGTGGTTTGGTCCTACAAAAACTAGCGGGAGAAACCGGGGAGCTGTTTTTT.

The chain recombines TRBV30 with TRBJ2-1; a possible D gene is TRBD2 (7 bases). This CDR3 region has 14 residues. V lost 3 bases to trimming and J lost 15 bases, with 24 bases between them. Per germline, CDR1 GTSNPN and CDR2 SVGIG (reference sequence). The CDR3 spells CAWRSGGRRTRGFF. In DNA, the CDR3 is TGTGCCTGGAGGTCGGGCGGGAGACGTACCAGGGGGTTCTTC.

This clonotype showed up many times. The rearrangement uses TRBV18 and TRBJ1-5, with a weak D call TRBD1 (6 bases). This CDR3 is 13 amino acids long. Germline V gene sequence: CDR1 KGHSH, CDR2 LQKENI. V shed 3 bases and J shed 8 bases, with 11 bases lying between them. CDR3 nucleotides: TGTGCCAGCTCACCTACAGGGTTGGAGCCCCAGCATTTT. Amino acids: CASSPTGLEPQHF.

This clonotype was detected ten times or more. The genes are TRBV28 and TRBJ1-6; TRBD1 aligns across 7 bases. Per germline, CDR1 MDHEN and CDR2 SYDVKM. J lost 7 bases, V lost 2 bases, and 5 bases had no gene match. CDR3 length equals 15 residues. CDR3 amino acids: CASSLGGQLNSPLHF. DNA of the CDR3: TGTGCCAGCAGTTTAGGGGGACAGTTGAATTCACCCCTCCACTTT.

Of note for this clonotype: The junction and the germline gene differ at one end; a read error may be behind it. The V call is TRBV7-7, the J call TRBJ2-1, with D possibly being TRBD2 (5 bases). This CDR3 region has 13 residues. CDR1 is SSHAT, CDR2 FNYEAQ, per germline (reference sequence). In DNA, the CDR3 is TGTGCTAGCAGCTTAGCGACGGTCAGTGAGCAGTTCTTC. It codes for CASSLATVSEQFF.

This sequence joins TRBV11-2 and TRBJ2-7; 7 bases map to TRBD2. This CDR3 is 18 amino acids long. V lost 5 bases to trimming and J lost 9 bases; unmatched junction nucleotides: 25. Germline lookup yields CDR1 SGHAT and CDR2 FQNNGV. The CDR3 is CASSRNPGPGGAAVGQYF. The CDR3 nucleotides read TGTGCCAGCAGCCGGAACCCGGGCCCGGGAGGCGCTGCGGTTGGGCAGTACTTC.

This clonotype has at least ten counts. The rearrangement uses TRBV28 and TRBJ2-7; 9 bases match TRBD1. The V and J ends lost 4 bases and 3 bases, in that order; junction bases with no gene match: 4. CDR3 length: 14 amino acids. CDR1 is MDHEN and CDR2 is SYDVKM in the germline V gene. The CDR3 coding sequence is TGTGCCAGCAGTTCCCGGGACAGGGTCTACGAGCAGTACTTC. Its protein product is CASSSRDRVYEQYF.

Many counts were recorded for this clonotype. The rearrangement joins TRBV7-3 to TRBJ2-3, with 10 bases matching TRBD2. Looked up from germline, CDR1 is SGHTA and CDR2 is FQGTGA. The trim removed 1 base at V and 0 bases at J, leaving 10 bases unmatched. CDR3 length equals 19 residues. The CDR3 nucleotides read TGTGCCAGCAGCTTAAGGAGGGCCAGCGGGAGGGGCAGCACAGATACGCAGTATTTT. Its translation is CASSLRRASGRGSTDTQYF.

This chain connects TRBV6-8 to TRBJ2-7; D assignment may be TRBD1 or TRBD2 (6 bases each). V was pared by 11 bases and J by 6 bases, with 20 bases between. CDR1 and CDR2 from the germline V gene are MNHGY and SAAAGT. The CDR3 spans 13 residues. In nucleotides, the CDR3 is TGTGCCGAGCAAGAAAAAGGGGGGTGCGAGCAGTACTTC. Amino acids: CAEQEKGGCEQYF.

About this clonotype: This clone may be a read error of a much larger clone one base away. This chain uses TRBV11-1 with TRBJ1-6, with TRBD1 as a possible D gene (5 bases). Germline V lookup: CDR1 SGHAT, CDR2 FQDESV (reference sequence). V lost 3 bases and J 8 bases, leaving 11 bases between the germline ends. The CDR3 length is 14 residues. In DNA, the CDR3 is TGTGCCAGCAGCTTGAACAGGAAAGATTCACCCCTCCACTTT. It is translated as CASSLNRKDSPLHF.

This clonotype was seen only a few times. This chain's CDR3 is CATSRSVTPSGGTQYF. CDR3 coding DNA: TGTGCCACCAGCAGAAGCGTCACGCCTAGCGGAGGGACCCAGTACTTC. The chain has TRBV15 and TRBJ2-5; TRBD2 matches 7 bases. CDR3 length: 16 amino acids. Germline V lookup: CDR1 LNHNV, CDR2 YYDKDF (reference sequence). Losses at the gene ends were 2 bases for V and 7 bases for J; bases not matched to a gene: 13.

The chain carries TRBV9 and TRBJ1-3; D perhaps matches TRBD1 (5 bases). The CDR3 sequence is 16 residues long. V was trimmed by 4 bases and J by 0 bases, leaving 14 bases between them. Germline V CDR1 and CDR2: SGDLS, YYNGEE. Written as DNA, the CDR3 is TGTGCCAGCAGCCCTAGACAGCAAATCTCTGGAAACACCATATATTTT. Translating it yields CASSPRQQISGNTIYF. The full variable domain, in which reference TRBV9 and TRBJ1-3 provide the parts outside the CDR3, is DSGVTQTPKHLITATGQRVTLRCSPRSGDLSVYWYQQSLDQGLQFLIQYYNGEERAKGNILERFSAQQFPDLHSELNLSSLELGDSALYFCASSPRQQISGNTIYFGEGSWLTVV.

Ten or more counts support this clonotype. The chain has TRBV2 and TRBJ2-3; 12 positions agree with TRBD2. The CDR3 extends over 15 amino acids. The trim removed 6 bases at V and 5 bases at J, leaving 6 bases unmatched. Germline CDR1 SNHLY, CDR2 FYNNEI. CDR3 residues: CASRATSGSGDTQYF. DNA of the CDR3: TGTGCCAGCAGGGCGACTAGCGGGAGTGGAGATACGCAGTATTTT.

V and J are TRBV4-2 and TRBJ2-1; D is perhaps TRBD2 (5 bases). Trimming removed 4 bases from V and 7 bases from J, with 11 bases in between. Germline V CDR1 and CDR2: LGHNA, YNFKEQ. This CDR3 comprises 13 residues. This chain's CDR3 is CASSPQAENEQFF. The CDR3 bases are TGTGCCAGCAGCCCTCAAGCGGAAAATGAGCAGTTCTTC.

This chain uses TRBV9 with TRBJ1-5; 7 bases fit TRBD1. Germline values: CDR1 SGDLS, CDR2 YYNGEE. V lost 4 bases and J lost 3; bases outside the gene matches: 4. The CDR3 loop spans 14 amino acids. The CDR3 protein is CASSRRGHNQPQHF. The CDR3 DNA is TGTGCCAGCAGCCGAAGGGGGCACAATCAGCCCCAGCATTTT.

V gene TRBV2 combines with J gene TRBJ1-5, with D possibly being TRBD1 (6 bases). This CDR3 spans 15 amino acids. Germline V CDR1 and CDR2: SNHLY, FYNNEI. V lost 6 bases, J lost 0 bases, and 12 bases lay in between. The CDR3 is CASRPTGNSNQPQHF. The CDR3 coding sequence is TGTGCCAGCAGGCCCACAGGGAATAGCAATCAGCCCCAGCATTTT.

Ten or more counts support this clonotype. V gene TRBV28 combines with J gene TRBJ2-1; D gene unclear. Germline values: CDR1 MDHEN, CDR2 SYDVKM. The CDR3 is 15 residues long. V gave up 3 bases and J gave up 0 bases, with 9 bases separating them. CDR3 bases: TGTGCCAGCAGTTTCGGACGCTTCTCCTACAATGAGCAGTTCTTC. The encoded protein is CASSFGRFSYNEQFF.

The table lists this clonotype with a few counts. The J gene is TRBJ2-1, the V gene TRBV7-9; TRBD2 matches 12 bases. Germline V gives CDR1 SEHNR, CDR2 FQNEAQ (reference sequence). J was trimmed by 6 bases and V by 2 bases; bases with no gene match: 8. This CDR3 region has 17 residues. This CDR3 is CASSLYRTSGMANEQFF. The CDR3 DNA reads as TGTGCCAGCAGCTTATATAGGACTAGCGGGATGGCCAATGAGCAGTTCTTC.

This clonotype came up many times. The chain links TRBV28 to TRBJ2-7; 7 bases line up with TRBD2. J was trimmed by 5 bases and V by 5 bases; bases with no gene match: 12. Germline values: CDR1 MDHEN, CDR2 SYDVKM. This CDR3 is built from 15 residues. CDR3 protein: CASSAGVGRFDEQYF. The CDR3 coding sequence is TGTGCCAGCAGTGCGGGGGTCGGGAGATTCGACGAGCAGTACTTC.

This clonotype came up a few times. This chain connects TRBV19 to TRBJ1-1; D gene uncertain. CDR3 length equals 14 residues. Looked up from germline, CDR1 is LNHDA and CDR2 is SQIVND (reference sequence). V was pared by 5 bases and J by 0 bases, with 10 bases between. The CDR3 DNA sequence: TGTGCCAGTAGTCGCTCCACAATGAACACTGAAGCTTTCTTT. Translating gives CASSRSTMNTEAFF.